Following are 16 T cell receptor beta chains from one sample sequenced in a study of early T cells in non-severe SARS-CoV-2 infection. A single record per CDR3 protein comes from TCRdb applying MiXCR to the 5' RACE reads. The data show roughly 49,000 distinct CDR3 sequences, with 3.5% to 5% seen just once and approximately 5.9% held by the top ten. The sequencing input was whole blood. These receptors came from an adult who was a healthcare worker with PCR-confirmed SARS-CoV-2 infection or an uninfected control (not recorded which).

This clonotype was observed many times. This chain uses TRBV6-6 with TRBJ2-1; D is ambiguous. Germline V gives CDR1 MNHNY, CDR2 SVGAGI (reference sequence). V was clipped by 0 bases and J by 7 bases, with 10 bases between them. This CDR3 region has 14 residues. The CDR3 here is CASSYSPFGNEQFF. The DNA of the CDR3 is TGTGCCAGCAGTTACTCGCCTTTCGGTAATGAGCAGTTCTTC.

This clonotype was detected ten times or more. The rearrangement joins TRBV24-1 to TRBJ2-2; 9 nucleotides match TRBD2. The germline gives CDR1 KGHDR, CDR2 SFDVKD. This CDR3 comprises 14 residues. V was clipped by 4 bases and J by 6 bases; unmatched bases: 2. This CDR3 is CATSDRTSAGELFF. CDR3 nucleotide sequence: TGTGCCACCAGTGACCGGACTAGCGCCGGGGAGCTGTTTTTT.

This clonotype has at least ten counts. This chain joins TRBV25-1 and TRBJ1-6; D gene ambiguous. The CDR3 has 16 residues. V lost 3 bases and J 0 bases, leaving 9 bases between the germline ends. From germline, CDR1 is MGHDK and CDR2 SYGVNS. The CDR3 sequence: CASSEEGGSYNSPLHF. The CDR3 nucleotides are TGTGCCAGCAGTGAGGAGGGTGGCTCCTATAATTCACCCCTCCACTTT.

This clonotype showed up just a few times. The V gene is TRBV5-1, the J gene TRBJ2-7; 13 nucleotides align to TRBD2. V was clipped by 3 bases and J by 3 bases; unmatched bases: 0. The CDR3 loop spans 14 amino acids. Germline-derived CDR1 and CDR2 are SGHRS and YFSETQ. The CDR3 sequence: CASSWTSGSYEQYF. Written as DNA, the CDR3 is TGCGCCAGCAGCTGGACTAGCGGGAGCTACGAGCAGTACTTC. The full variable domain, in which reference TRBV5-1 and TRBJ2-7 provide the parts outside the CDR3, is KAGVTQTPRYLIKTRGQQVTLSCSPISGHRSVSWYQQTPGQGLQFLFEYFSETQRNKGNFPGRFSGRQFSNSRSEMNVSTLELGDSALYLCASSWTSGSYEQYFGPGTRLTVT.

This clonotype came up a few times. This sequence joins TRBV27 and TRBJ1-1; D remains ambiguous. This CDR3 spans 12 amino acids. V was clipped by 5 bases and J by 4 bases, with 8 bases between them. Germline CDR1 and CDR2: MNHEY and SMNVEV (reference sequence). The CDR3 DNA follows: TGTGCCAGCAGTCGAGGTAGCACTGAAGCTTTCTTT. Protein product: CASSRGSTEAFF.

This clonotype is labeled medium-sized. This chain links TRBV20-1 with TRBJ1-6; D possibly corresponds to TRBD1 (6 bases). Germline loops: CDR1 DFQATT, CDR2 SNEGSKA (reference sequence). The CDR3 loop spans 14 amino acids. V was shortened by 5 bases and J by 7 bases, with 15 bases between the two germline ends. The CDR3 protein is CSASRGQRNSPLHF. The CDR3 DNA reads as TGCAGTGCTTCCAGGGGCCAAAGGAATTCACCCCTCCACTTT.

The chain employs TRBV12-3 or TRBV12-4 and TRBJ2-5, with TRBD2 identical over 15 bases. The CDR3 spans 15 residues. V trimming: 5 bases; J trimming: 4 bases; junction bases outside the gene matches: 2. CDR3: CASSRTSGRGETQYF. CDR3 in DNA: TGTGCCAGCAGTAGGACTAGCGGGAGGGGAGAGACCCAGTACTTC.

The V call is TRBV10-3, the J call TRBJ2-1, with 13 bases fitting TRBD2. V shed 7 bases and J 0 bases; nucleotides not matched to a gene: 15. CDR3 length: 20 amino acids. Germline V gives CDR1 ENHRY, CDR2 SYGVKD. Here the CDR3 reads CAITQTPRTSGGSSYNEQFF. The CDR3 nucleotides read TGTGCCATCACCCAGACCCCCAGGACTAGCGGGGGTAGCTCCTACAATGAGCAGTTCTTC.

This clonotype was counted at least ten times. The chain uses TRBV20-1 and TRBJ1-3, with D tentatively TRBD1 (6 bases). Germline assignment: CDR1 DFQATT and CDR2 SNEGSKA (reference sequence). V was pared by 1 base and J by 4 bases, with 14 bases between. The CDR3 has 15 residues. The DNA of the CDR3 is TGCAGTGCTAGAGTCTTAACAGGGTTCGGAAACACCATATATTTT. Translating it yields CSARVLTGFGNTIYF.

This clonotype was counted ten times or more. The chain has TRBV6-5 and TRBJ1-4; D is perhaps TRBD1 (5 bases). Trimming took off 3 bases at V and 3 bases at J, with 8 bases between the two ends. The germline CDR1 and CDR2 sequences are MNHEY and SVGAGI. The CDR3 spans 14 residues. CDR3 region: CASSYGGANEKLFF. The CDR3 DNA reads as TGTGCCAGCAGTTATGGGGGTGCTAATGAAAAACTGTTTTTT.

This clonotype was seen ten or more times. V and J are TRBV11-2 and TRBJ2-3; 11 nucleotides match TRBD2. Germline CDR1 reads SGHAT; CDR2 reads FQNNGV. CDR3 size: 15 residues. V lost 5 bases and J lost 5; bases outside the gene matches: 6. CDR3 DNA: TGTGCCAGCAGCCCCTTAGCGGGAGGGGGAGATACGCAGTATTTT. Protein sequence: CASSPLAGGGDTQYF.

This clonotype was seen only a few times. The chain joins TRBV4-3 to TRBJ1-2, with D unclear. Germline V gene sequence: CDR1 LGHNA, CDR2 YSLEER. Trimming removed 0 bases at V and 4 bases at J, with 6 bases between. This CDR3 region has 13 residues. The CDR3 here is CASSQDRGYGYTF. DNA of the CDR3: TGCGCCAGCAGCCAAGATCGAGGCTATGGCTACACCTTC.

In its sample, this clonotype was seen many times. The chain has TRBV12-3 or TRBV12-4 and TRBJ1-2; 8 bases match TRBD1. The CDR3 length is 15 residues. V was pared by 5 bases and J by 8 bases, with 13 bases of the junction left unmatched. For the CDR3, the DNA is TGTGCCAGCAGTCCTAGTTCAGGGGGCCGGAGCGGCTACACCTTC. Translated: CASSPSSGGRSGYTF.

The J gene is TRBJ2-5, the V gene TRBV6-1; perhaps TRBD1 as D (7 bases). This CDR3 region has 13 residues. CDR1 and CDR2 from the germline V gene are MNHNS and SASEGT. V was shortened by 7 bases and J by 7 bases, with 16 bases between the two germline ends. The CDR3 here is CASTEGYRGTQYF. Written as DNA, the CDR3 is TGTGCCAGCACGGAGGGGTACAGGGGGACCCAGTACTTC.

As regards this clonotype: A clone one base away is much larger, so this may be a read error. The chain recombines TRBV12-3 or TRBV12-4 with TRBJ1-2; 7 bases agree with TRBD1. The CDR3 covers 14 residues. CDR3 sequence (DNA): TGTGCCAGCAGATTTTCCAGGGGGGCGGATGGCCACACCTTC. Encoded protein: CASRFSRGADGHTF.

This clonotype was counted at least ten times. CDR3 sequence: CASSLRRNSLQDGYTF. The CDR3 coding sequence is TGTGCCAGCAGCTTACGAAGGAACTCCCTTCAGGATGGCTACACCTTC. The chain carries TRBV11-2 and TRBJ1-2; no firm D call. Germline V gene sequence: CDR1 SGHAT, CDR2 FQNNGV. Trimming left V 2 bases short and J 6 bases short, with 19 bases between. The CDR3 covers 16 residues.